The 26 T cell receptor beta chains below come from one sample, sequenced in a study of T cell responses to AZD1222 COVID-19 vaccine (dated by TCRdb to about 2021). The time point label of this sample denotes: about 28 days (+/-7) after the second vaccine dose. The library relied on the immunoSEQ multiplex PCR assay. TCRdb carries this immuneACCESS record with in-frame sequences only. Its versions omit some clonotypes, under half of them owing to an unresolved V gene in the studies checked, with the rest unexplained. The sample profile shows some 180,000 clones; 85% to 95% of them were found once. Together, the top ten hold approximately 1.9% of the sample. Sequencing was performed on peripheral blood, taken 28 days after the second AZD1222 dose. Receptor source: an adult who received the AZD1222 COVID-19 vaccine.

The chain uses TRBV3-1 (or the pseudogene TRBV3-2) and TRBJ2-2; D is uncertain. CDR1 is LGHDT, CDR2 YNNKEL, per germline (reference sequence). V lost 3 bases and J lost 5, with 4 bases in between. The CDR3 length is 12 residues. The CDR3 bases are TGTGCCAGCAGCCATCAAACCGGGGAGCTGTTTTTT. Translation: CASSHQTGELFF.

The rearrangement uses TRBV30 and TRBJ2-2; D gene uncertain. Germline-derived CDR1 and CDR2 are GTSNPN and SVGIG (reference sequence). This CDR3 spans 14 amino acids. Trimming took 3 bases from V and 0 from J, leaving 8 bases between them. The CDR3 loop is CAWRGAANTGELFF. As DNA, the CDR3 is TGTGCCTGGAGAGGCGCTGCGAACACCGGGGAGCTGTTTTTT.

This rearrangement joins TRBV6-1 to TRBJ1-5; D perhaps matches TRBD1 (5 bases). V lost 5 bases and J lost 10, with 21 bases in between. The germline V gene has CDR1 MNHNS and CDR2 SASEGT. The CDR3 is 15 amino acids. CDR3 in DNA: TGTGCCAGCAGTCCGTTTACATCTATTGGGGGTCCCCAGCATTTT. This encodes CASSPFTSIGGPQHF.

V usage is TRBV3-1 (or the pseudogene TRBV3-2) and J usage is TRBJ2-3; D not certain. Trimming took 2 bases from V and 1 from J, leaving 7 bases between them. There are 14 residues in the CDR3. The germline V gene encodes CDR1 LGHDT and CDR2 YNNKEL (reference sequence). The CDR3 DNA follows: TGTGCCAGCAGCCAAACTCGGGGCACAGATACGCAGTATTTT. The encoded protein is CASSQTRGTDTQYF.

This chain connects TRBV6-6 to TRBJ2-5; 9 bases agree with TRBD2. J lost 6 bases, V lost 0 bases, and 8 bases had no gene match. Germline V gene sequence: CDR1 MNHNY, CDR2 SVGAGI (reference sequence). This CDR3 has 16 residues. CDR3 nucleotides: TGTGCCAGCAGTTACTCGCGGGAGGGCCTTAAAAAGACCCAGTACTTC. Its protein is CASSYSREGLKKTQYF.

CDR3 residues: CASSPGQLTTNEKLFF. For the CDR3, the DNA is TGCGCCAGCAGCCCTGGACAGCTAACAACTAATGAAAAACTGTTTTTT. V and J are TRBV5-1 and TRBJ1-4; possibly TRBD1 for D (6 bases). The length of the CDR3 is 16 residues. From germline, CDR1 is SGHRS and CDR2 YFSETQ. V dropped 4 bases and J dropped 0 bases, with 13 bases sitting between them. Full variable domain (missing parts from reference TRBV5-1 and TRBJ1-4): KAGVTQTPRYLIKTRGQQVTLSCSPISGHRSVSWYQQTPGQGLQFLFEYFSETQRNKGNFPGRFSGRQFSNSRSEMNVSTLELGDSALYLCASSPGQLTTNEKLFFGSGTQLSVL.

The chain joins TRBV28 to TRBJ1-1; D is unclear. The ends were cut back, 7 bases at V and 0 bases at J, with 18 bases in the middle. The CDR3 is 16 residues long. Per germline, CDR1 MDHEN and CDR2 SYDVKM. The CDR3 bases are TGTGCCAGCATCTCCTATCTGGCCCGCATGAACACTGAAGCTTTCTTT. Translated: CASISYLARMNTEAFF.

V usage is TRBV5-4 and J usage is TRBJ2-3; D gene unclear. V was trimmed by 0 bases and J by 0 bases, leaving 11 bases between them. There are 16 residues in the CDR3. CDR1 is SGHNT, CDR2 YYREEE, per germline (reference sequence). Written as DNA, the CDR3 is TGTGCCAGCAGCTTGGTCGGCGGAAGAAGCACAGATACGCAGTATTTT. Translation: CASSLVGGRSTDTQYF.

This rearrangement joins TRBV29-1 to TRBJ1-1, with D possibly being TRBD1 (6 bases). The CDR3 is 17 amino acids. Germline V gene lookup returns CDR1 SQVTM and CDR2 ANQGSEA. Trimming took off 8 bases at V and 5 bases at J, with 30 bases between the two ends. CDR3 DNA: TGCAGCACAAGTCCCGAGGTCTGGGGGGCGATTGGGACTGAAGCTTTCTTT. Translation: CSTSPEVWGAIGTEAFF.

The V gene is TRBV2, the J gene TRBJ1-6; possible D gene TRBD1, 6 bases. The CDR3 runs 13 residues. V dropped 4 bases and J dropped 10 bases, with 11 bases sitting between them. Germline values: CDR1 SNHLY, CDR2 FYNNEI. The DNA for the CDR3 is TGTGCCAGCAGTGGGGGGCGCAGCTCACCCCTCCACTTT. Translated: CASSGGRSSPLHF.

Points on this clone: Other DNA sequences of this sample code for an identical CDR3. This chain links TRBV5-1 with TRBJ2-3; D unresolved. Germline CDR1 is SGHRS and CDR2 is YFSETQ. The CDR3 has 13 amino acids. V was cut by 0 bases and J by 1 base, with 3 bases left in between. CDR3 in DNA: TGCGCCAGCAGCTTGGCTGGCACAGATACGCAGTATTTT. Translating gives CASSLAGTDTQYF.

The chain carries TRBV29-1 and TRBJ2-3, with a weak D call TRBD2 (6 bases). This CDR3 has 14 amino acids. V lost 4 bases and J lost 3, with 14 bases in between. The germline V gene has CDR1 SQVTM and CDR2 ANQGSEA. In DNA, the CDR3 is TGCAGCGTTGGGGGACCGGGAGCGACAGATACGCAGTATTTT. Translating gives CSVGGPGATDTQYF.

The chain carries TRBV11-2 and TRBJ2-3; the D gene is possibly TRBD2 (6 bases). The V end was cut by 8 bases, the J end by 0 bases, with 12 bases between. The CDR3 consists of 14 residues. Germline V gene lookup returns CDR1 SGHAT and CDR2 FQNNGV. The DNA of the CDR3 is TGTGCCAGCTTCGACCGGGGGAGCACAGATACGCAGTATTTT. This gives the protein CASFDRGSTDTQYF.

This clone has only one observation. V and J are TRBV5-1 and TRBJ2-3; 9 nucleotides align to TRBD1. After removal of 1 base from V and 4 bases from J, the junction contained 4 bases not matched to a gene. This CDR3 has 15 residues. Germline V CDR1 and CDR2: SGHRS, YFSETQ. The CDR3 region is CASSLSTGGPDTQYF. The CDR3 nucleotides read TGCGCCAGCAGCTTGTCGACAGGGGGGCCAGATACGCAGTATTTT.

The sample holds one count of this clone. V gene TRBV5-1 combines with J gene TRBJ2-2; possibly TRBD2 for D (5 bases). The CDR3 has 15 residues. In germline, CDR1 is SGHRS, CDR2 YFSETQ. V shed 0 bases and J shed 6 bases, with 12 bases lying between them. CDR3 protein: CASSLDDYRAGELFF. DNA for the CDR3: TGCGCCAGCAGCTTGGACGACTATCGGGCCGGGGAGCTGTTTTTT.

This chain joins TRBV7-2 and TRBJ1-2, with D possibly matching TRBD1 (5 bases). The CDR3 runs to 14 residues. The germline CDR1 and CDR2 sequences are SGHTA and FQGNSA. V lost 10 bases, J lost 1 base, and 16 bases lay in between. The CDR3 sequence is CATAPQDLNYGYTF. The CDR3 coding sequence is TGTGCCACCGCACCACAGGACCTTAACTATGGCTACACCTTC.

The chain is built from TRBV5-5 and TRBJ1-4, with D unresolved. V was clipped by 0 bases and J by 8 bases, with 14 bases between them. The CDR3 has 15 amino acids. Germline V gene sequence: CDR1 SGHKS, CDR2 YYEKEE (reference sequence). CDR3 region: CASSLVSPGGEKLFF. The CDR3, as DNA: TGTGCCAGCAGCTTGGTGAGCCCCGGCGGGGAAAAACTGTTTTTT.

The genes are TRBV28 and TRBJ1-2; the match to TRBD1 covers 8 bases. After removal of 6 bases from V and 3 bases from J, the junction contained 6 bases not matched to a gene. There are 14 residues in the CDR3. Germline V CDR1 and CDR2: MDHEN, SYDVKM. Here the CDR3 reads CASSQGQGHYGYTF. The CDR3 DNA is TGTGCCAGCAGCCAAGGACAGGGTCACTATGGCTACACCTTC.

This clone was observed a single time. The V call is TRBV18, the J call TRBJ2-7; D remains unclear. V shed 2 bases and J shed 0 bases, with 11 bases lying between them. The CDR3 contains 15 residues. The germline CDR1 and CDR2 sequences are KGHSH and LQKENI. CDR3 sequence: CASSPSQFSSYEQYF. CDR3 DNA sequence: TGTGCCAGCTCACCATCCCAATTTAGCTCCTACGAGCAGTACTTC. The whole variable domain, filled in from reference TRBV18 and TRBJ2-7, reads NAGVMQNPRHLVRRRGQEARLRCSPMKGHSHVYWYRQLPEEGLKFMVYLQKENIIDESGMPKERFSAEFPKEGPSILRIQQVVRGDSAAYFCASSPSQFSSYEQYFGPGTRLTVT.

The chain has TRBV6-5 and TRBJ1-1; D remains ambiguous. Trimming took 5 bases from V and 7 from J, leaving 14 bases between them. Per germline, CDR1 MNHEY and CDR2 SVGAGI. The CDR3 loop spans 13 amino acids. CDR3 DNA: TGTGCCAGCAGTCCCTACGGGGAGGGTGAAGCTTTCTTT. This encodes CASSPYGEGEAFF.

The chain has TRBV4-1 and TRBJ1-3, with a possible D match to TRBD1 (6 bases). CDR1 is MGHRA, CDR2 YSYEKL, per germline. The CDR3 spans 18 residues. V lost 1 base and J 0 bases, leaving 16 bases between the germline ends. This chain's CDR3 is CASSQAQGRSYSGNTIYF. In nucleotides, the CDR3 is TGCGCCAGCAGCCAAGCGCAGGGGCGCTCCTACTCTGGAAACACCATATATTTT.

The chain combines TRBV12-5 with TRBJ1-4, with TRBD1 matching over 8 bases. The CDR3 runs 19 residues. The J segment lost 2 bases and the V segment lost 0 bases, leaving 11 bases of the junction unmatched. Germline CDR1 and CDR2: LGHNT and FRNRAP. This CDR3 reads CASGLVDRGEFSTNEKLFF. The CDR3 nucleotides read TGTGCTAGTGGTTTGGTAGACAGGGGCGAGTTTTCCACTAATGAAAAACTGTTTTTT.

CDR3 nucleotide sequence: TGTGCCAGCAGCTTTTATGGGATGAGCACAGATACGCAGTATTTT. Amino acid sequence: CASSFYGMSTDTQYF. The rearrangement uses TRBV9 and TRBJ2-3; the D is unclear. Trimming pared 4 bases from V and 0 bases from J, leaving 12 bases between. This CDR3 has 15 residues. Looked up from germline, CDR1 is SGDLS and CDR2 is YYNGEE.

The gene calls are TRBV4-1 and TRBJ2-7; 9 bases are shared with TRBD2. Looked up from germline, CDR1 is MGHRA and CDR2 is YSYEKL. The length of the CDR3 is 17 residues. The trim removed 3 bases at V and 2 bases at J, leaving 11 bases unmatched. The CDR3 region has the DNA TGCGCCAGCAGCCAGTCCAAACTAGCGGGCACCACCTACGAGCAGTACTTC. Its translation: CASSQSKLAGTTYEQYF.

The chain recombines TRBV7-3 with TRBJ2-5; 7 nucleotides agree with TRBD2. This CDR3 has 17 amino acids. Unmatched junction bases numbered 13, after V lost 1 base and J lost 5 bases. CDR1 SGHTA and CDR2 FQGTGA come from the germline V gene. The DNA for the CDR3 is TGTGCCAGCAGCTTAAGTCCCGCCGAAGCGGGGAGGGAGACCCAGTACTTC. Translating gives CASSLSPAEAGRETQYF.

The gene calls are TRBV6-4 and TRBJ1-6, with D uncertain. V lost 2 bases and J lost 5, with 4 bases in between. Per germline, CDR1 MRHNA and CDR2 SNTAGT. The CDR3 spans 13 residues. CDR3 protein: CASSDRDNSPLHF. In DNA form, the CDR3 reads TGTGCCAGCAGTGACAGGGATAATTCACCCCTCCACTTT.